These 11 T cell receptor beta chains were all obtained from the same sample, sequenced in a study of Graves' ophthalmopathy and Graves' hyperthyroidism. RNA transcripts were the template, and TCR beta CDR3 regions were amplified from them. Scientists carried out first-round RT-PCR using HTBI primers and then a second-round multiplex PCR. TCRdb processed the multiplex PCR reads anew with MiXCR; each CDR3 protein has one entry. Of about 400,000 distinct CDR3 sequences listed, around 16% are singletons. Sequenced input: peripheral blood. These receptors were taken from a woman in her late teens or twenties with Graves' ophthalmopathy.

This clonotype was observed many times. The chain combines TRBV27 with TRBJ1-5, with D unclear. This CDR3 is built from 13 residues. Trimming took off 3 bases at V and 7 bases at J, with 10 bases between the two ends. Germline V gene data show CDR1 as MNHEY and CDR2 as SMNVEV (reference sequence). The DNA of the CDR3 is TGTGCCAGCAGTTTTTGGGGAGGGCAGCCCCAGCATTTT. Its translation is CASSFWGGQPQHF.

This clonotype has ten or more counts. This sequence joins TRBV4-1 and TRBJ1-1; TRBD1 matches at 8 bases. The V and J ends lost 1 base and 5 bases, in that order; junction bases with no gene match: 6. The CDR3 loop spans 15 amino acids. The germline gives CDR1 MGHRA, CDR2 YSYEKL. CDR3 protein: CASSQVTGGKTEAFF. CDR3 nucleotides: TGCGCCAGCAGCCAAGTAACAGGGGGTAAAACTGAAGCTTTCTTT.

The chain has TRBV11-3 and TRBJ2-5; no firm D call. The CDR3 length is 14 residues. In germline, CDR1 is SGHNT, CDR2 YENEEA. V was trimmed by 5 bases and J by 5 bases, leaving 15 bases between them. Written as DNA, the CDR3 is TGTGCCAGCAGCCGCGACGAGGTGGAGGAGACCCAGTACTTC. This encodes CASSRDEVEETQYF.

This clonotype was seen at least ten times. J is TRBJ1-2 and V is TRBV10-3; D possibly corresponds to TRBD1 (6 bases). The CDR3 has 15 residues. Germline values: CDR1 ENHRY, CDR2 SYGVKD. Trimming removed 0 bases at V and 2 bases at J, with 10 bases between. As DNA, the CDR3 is TGTGCCATCAGTGAGTCGGGGGCGGAAAACTATGGCTACACCTTC. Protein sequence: CAISESGAENYGYTF.

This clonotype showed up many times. The chain's CDR3 is CASSTEGAIGWTEAFF. In DNA, the CDR3 is TGTGCCAGCAGCACAGAGGGGGCCATAGGTTGGACTGAAGCTTTCTTT. The V gene is TRBV2, the J gene TRBJ1-1, with 7 bases matching TRBD1. This CDR3 comprises 16 residues. The germline V gene encodes CDR1 SNHLY and CDR2 FYNNEI. J lost 5 bases, V lost 6 bases, and 15 bases had no gene match. Full variable domain (rest looked up from reference TRBV2 and TRBJ1-1): EPEVTQTPSHQVTQMGQEVILRCVPISNHLYFYWYRQILGQKVEFLVSFYNNEISEKSEIFDDQFSVERPDGSNFTLKIRSTKLEDSAMYFCASSTEGAIGWTEAFFGQGTRLTVV.

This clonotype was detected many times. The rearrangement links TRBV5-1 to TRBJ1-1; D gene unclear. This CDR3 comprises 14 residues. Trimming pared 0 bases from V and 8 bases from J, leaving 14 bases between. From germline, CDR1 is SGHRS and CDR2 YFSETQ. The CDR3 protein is CASSLDQVGTEAFF. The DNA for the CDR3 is TGCGCCAGCAGCTTGGACCAGGTCGGAACCGAAGCTTTCTTT. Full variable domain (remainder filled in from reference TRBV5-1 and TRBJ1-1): KAGVTQTPRYLIKTRGQQVTLSCSPISGHRSVSWYQQTPGQGLQFLFEYFSETQRNKGNFPGRFSGRQFSNSRSEMNVSTLELGDSALYLCASSLDQVGTEAFFGQGTRLTVV.

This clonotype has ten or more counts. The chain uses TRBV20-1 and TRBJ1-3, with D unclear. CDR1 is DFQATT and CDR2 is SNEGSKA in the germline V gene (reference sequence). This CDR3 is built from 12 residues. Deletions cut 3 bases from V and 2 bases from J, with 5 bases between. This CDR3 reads CSASSAGNTIYF. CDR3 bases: TGCAGTGCTAGTAGTGCTGGAAACACCATATATTTT.

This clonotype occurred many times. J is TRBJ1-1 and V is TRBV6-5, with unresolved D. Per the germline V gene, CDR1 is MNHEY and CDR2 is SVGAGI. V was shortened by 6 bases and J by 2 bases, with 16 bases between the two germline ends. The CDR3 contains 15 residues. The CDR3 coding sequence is TGTGCCAGCAGACGAGAGCCCCTCTTCAACACTGAAGCTTTCTTT. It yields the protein CASRREPLFNTEAFF.

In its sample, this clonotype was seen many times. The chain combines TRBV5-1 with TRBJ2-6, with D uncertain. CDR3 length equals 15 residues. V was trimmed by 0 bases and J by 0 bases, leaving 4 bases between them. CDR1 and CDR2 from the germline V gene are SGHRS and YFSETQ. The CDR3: CASSLAISGANVLTF. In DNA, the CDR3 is TGCGCCAGCAGCTTGGCCATCTCTGGGGCCAACGTCCTGACTTTC.

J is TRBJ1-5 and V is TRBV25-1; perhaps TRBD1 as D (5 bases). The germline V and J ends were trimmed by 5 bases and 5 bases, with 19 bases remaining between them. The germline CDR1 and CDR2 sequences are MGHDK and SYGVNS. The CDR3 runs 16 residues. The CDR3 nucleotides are TGTGCCAGCAGTCGTGGAGACAGCTCAGGAGATCAGCCCCAGCATTTT. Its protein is CASSRGDSSGDQPQHF.

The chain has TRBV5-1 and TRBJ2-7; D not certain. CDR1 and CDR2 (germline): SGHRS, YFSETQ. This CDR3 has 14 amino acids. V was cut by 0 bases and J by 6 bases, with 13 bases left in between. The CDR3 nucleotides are TGCGCCAGCAGCTTGGCCGGAACAGCACTCGAGCAGTACTTC. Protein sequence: CASSLAGTALEQYF.